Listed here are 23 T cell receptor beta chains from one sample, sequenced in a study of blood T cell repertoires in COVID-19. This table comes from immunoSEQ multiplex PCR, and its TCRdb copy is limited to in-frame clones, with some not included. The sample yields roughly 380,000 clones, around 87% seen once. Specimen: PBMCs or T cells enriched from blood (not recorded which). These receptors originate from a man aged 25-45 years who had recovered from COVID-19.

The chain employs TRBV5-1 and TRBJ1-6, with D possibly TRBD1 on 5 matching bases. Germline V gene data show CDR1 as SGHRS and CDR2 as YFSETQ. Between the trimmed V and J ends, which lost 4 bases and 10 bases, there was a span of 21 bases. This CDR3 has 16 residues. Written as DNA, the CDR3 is TGCGCCAGCAGCCCCATCGGGAGGGGAGAAGACTCACCCCTCCACTTT. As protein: CASSPIGRGEDSPLHF. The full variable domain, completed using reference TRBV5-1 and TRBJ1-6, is KAGVTQTPRYLIKTRGQQVTLSCSPISGHRSVSWYQQTPGQGLQFLFEYFSETQRNKGNFPGRFSGRQFSNSRSEMNVSTLELGDSALYLCASSPIGRGEDSPLHFGNGTRLTVT.

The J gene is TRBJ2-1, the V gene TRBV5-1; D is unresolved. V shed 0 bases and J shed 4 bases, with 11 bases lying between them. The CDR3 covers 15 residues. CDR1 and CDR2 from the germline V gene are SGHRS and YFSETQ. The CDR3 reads CASSLAVTGYNEQFF. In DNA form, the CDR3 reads TGCGCCAGCAGCTTGGCCGTGACGGGTTACAATGAGCAGTTCTTC.

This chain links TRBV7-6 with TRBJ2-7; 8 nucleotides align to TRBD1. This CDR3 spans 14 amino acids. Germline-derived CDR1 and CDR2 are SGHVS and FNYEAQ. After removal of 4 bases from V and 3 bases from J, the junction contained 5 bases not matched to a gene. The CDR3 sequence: CASSSGQGLYEQYF. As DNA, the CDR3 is TGTGCCAGCAGCTCAGGACAGGGCCTCTACGAGCAGTACTTC.

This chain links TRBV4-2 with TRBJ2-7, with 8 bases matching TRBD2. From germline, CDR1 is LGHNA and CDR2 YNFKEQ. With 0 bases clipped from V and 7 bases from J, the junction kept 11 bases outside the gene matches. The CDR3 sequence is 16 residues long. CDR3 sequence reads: CASSQDGSGGPSEQYF. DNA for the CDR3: TGTGCCAGCAGCCAAGATGGGAGCGGGGGCCCCAGTGAGCAGTACTTC.

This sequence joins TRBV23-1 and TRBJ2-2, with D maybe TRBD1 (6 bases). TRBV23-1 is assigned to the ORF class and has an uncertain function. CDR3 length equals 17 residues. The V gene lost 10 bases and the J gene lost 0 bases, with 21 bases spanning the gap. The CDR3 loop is CAIRSDSQKPNTGELFF. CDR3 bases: TGCGCCATACGTTCGGACAGTCAAAAACCGAACACCGGGGAGCTGTTTTTT.

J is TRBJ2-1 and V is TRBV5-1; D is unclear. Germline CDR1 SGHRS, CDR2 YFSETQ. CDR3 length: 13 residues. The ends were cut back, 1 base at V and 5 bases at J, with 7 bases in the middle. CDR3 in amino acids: CASSLMPNNEQFF. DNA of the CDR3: TGCGCCAGCAGCTTGATGCCTAACAATGAGCAGTTCTTC.

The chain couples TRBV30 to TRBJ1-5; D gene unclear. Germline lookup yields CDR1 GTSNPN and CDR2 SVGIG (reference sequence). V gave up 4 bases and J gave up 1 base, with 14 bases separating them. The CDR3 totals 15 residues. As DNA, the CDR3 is TGTGCCTGGACCGATGCTGTCGGGAGCAATCAGCCCCAGCATTTT. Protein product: CAWTDAVGSNQPQHF.

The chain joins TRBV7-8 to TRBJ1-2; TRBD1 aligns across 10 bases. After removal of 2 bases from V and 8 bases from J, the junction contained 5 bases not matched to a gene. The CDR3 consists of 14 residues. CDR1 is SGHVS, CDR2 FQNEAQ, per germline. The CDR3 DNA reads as TGTGCCAGCAGCTTATCGGGACAGGGGAGAGGCTACACCTTC. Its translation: CASSLSGQGRGYTF.

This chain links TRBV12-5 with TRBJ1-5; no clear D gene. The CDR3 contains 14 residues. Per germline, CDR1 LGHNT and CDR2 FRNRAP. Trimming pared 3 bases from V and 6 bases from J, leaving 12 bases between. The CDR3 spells CASGFAGWGQPQHF. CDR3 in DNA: TGTGCTAGTGGTTTTGCGGGATGGGGTCAGCCCCAGCATTTT.

CDR3 DNA sequence: TGTGCCAGCAGTTCTCCCCTATCCGGCTACAATGAGCAGTTCTTC. It is translated as CASSSPLSGYNEQFF. The chain employs TRBV7-6 and TRBJ2-1; D unclear. With 6 bases removed from V and 3 bases from J, the gap between germline ends came to 15 bases. From germline, CDR1 is SGHVS and CDR2 FNYEAQ. The CDR3 extends over 15 amino acids.

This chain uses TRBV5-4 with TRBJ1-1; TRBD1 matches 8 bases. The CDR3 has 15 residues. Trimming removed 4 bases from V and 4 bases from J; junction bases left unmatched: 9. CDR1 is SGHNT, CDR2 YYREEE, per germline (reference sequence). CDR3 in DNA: TGTGCCAGCAGCCCCGGTGGAACAGGGGGCACTGAAGCTTTCTTT. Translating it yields CASSPGGTGGTEAFF.

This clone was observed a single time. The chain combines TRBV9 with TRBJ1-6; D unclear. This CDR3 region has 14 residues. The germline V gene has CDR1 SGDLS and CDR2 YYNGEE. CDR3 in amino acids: CATAESSYNSPLHF. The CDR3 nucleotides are TGTGCTACAGCAGAGAGCTCCTATAATTCACCCCTCCACTTT. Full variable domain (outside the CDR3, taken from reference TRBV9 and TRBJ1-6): DSGVTQTPKHLITATGQRVTLRCSPRSGDLSVYWYQQSLDQGLQFLIQYYNGEERAKGNILERFSAQQFPDLHSELNLSSLELGDSALYFCATAESSYNSPLHFGNGTRLTVT.

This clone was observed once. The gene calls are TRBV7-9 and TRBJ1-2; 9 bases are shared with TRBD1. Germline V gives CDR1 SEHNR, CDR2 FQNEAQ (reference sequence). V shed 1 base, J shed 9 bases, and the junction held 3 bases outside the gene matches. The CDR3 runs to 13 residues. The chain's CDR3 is CASSLGDRVSYTF. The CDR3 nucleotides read TGTGCCAGCAGCTTAGGGGACAGGGTGAGCTACACCTTC.

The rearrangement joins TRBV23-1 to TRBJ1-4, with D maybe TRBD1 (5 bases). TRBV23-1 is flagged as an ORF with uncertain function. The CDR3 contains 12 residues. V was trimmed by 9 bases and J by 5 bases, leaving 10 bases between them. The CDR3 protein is CARAQGNEKLFF. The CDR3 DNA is TGCGCCAGAGCTCAGGGAAATGAAAAACTGTTTTTT.

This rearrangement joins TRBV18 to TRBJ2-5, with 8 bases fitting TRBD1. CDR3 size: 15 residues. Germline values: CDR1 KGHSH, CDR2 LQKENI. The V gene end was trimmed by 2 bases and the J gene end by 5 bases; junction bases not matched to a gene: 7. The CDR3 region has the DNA TGTGCCAGCTCACCAGCGCAGGGGGCGCGGGAGACCCAGTACTTC. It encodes CASSPAQGARETQYF. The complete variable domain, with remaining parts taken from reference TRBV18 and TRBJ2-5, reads NAGVMQNPRHLVRRRGQEARLRCSPMKGHSHVYWYRQLPEEGLKFMVYLQKENIIDESGMPKERFSAEFPKEGPSILRIQQVVRGDSAAYFCASSPAQGARETQYFGPGTRLLVL.

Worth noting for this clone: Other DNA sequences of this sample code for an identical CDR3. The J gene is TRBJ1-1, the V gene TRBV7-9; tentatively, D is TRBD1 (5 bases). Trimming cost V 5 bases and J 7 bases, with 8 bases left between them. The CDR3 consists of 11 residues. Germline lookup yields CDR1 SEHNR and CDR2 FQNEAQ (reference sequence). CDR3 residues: CASSLRGEAFF. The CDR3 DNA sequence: TGTGCCAGCAGCCTAAGGGGTGAAGCTTTCTTT.

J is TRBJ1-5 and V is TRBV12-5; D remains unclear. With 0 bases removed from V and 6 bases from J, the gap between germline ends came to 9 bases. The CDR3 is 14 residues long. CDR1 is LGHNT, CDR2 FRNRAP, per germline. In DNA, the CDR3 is TGTGCTAGTGGTTTGGTACCCGGAGGTCAGCCCCAGCATTTT. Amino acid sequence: CASGLVPGGQPQHF. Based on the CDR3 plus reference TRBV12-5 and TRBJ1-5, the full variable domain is DARVTQTPRHKVTEMGQEVTMRCQPILGHNTVFWYRQTMMQGLELLAYFRNRAPLDDSGMPKDRFSAEMPDATLATLKIQPSEPRDSAVYFCASGLVPGGQPQHFGDGTRLSIL.

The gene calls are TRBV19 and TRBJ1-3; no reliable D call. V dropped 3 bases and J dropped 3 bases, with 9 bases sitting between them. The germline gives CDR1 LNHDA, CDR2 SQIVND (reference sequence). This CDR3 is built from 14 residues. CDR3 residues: CASSMVAGGNTIYF. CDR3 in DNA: TGTGCCAGTAGTATGGTCGCGGGTGGAAACACCATATATTTT.

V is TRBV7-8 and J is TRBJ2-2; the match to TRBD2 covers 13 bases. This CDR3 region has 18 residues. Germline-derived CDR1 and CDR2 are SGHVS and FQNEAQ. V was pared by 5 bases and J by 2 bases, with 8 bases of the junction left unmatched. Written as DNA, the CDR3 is TGTGCCAGCAGCCGCATAACTAGCGGGGGGGCAAACACCGGGGAGCTGTTTTTT. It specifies CASSRITSGGANTGELFF.

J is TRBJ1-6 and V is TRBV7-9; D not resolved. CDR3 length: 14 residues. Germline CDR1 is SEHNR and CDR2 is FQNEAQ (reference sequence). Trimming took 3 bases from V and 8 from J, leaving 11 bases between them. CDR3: CASSFVPGYSPLHF. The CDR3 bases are TGTGCCAGCAGCTTCGTACCGGGGTATTCACCCCTCCACTTT.

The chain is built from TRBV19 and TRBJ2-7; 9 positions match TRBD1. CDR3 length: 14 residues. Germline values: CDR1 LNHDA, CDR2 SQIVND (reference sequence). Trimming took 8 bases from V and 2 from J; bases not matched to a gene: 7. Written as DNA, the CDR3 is TGTGCCAGTGCTGCCGGGACAGGGCCCTACGAGCAGTACTTC. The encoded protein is CASAAGTGPYEQYF.

CDR3: CASSLGTSGGAYEQYF. CDR3 nucleotide sequence: TGTGCCAGCAGCTTGGGGACTAGCGGGGGGGCCTACGAGCAGTACTTC. The rearrangement joins TRBV5-4 to TRBJ2-7, with TRBD2 matching 15 bases. V lost 0 bases to trimming and J lost 2 bases; unmatched junction nucleotides: 0. The germline gives CDR1 SGHNT, CDR2 YYREEE (reference sequence). CDR3 length equals 16 residues.

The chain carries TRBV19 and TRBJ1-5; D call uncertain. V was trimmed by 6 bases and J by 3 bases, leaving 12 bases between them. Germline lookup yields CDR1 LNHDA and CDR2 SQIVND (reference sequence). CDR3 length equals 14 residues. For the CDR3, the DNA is TGTGCCAGTAGCCTCGTCAAAGCCAATCAGCCCCAGCATTTT. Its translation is CASSLVKANQPQHF.